The 17 T cell receptor beta chains reported below all come from one sample, sequenced in a study of blood T cells in healthy people across ages. With a J-beta primer mix and a sample-barcoded 5' primer, a second PCR ran 7 to 11 cycles. TCRdb recomputed calls from the 5' RACE reads with MiXCR, one row per CDR3 protein. The sample has approximately 770,000 distinct CDR3 sequences; about three fifths are singletons. The sequencing input was blood. The receptors shown here come from a young man in good health.

The J gene is TRBJ1-1, the V gene TRBV6-2 or TRBV6-3; D is perhaps TRBD1 (5 bases). The CDR3 covers 13 residues. Germline V lookup: CDR1 MNHEY, CDR2 SVGEGT. V shed 5 bases and J shed 3 bases, with 10 bases lying between them. The DNA for the CDR3 is TGTGCCAGCAGTACGGGACTTCACACTGAAGCTTTCTTT. The encoded protein is CASSTGLHTEAFF.

The gene calls are TRBV7-2 and TRBJ2-1, with D perhaps matching TRBD2 (5 bases). Germline V gene sequence: CDR1 SGHTA, CDR2 FQGNSA. This CDR3 has 14 residues. The ends were cut back, 3 bases at V and 6 bases at J, with 12 bases in the middle. CDR3 DNA sequence: TGTGCCAGCAGCTTGGACTGGGCCATCAATGAGCAGTTCTTC. This gives the protein CASSLDWAINEQFF. Variable domain in full (rest from reference TRBV7-2 and TRBJ2-1): GAGVSQSPSNKVTEKGKDVELRCDPISGHTALYWYRQSLGQGLEFLIYFQGNSAPDKSGLPSDRFSAERTGGSVSTLTIQRTQQEDSAVYLCASSLDWAINEQFFGPGTRLTVL.

The chain uses TRBV7-2 and TRBJ1-2; D gene uncertain. The ends were cut back, 4 bases at V and 5 bases at J, with 14 bases in the middle. The CDR3 spans 14 residues. Germline V gives CDR1 SGHTA, CDR2 FQGNSA. CDR3 loop: CASSSAAASYGYTF. The CDR3 nucleotides are TGTGCCAGCAGCTCCGCCGCCGCTAGTTATGGCTACACCTTC. The whole variable domain, filled in from reference TRBV7-2 and TRBJ1-2, reads GAGVSQSPSNKVTEKGKDVELRCDPISGHTALYWYRQSLGQGLEFLIYFQGNSAPDKSGLPSDRFSAERTGGSVSTLTIQRTQQEDSAVYLCASSSAAASYGYTFGSGTRLTVV.

This chain connects TRBV5-1 to TRBJ2-1; D is unclear. This CDR3 is built from 15 residues. Germline lookup yields CDR1 SGHRS and CDR2 YFSETQ. V was clipped by 0 bases and J by 7 bases, with 14 bases between them. CDR3 nucleotides: TGCGCCAGCAGCTTGGTAGCAGGACGAGCAAATGAGCAGTTCTTC. As protein: CASSLVAGRANEQFF. Supplemented by reference TRBV5-1 and TRBJ2-1, the full variable domain reads KAGVTQTPRYLIKTRGQQVTLSCSPISGHRSVSWYQQTPGQGLQFLFEYFSETQRNKGNFPGRFSGRQFSNSRSEMNVSTLELGDSALYLCASSLVAGRANEQFFGPGTRLTVL.

The chain has TRBV24-1 and TRBJ2-1; 12 bases are shared with TRBD2. V trimming: 5 bases; J trimming: 6 bases; junction bases outside the gene matches: 4. This CDR3 has 15 amino acids. The V gene's germline CDR1 is KGHDR and CDR2 SFDVKD. The chain's CDR3 is CATSGRTSGINEQFF. CDR3 coding DNA: TGTGCCACCAGTGGGCGGACTAGCGGGATCAATGAGCAGTTCTTC.

There are a few counts of this clonotype. The J gene is TRBJ1-4, the V gene TRBV7-2; D call uncertain. V dropped 5 bases and J dropped 8 bases, with 18 bases sitting between them. There are 15 residues in the CDR3. Per the germline V gene, CDR1 is SGHTA and CDR2 is FQGNSA. The CDR3 DNA sequence: TGTGCCAGCAGCGTAAATTCGCGGGTAGTAGAAAAACTGTTTTTT. Protein sequence: CASSVNSRVVEKLFF.

V and J are TRBV3-1 and TRBJ2-1; 10 bases align to TRBD2. This CDR3 is built from 15 residues. Per the germline V gene, CDR1 is LGHDT and CDR2 is YNNKEL (reference sequence). Trimming removed 0 bases from V and 12 bases from J; junction bases left unmatched: 8. DNA of the CDR3: TGTGCCAGCAGCCAAGATCTCGGGAGCGGGAGGGCGCAGTTCTTC. It codes for CASSQDLGSGRAQFF.

This chain joins TRBV7-3 and TRBJ2-7, with 11 positions matching TRBD2. CDR3 size: 17 residues. V gave up 1 base and J gave up 12 bases; unmatched junction bases: 17. The germline V gene encodes CDR1 SGHTA and CDR2 FQGTGA. CDR3 nucleotides: TGTGCCAGCAGCTTAAATCCGGGACTAGCGGCTCAAGAGACCCTGTACTTC. It codes for CASSLNPGLAAQETLYF.

V usage is TRBV4-1 and J usage is TRBJ2-3, with D maybe TRBD2 (6 bases). CDR1 is MGHRA and CDR2 is YSYEKL in the germline V gene. CDR3 size: 15 residues. V lost 2 bases to trimming and J lost 0 bases, with 9 bases between them. The CDR3 reads CASSQSRGSTDTQYF. The CDR3 coding sequence is TGCGCCAGCAGCCAATCGCGGGGTAGCACAGATACGCAGTATTTT.

J is TRBJ2-7 and V is TRBV6-2 or TRBV6-3; D possibly corresponds to TRBD1 (5 bases). V gave up 7 bases and J gave up 6 bases, with 16 bases separating them. The germline V gene encodes CDR1 MNHEY and CDR2 SVGEGT. CDR3 length equals 13 residues. The CDR3 sequence: CASKLDTTLEQYF. CDR3 DNA: TGTGCCAGCAAACTGGACACTACTCTCGAGCAGTACTTC.

This rearrangement joins TRBV5-5 to TRBJ2-1; D unresolved. The length of the CDR3 is 12 residues. V lost 0 bases and J 8 bases, leaving 6 bases between the germline ends. Per the germline V gene, CDR1 is SGHKS and CDR2 is YYEKEE (reference sequence). Written as DNA, the CDR3 is TGTGCCAGCAGCTTGGCGTTCGATGAGCAGTTCTTC. Its translation is CASSLAFDEQFF.

The rearrangement links TRBV20-1 to TRBJ2-3; 10 nucleotides agree with TRBD2. The CDR3 consists of 14 residues. Germline trimming cut 3 bases from V and 3 bases from J; bases unmatched to any gene: 3. Germline CDR1 and CDR2: DFQATT and SNEGSKA (reference sequence). CDR3 in DNA: TGCAGTGCTAGCGAACTAGCGGGAACAGATACGCAGTATTTT. It yields the protein CSASELAGTDTQYF.

The gene calls are TRBV4-2 and TRBJ2-4, with 10 bases that match TRBD1. The CDR3 sequence is 14 residues long. Germline assignment: CDR1 LGHNA and CDR2 YNFKEQ. Trimming at V came to 1 base and at J to 15 bases, leaving 9 bases not matched to a gene. CDR3 loop: CASSQAQTGQGTYF. In nucleotides, the CDR3 is TGTGCCAGCAGCCAAGCGCAGACGGGACAGGGGACGTACTTC.

This clonotype was detected once. J is TRBJ2-1 and V is TRBV4-2; D may be TRBD2 (7 bases). The CDR3 extends over 13 amino acids. The germline V and J ends were trimmed by 3 bases and 10 bases, with 13 bases remaining between them. Germline CDR1 is LGHNA and CDR2 is YNFKEQ. The CDR3 nucleotides read TGTGCCAGCAGCCAGGGGGGGCAGAAGGAGCAGTTCTTC. Protein sequence: CASSQGGQKEQFF.

The chain couples TRBV4-1 to TRBJ2-1; the D gene is possibly TRBD2 (6 bases). The CDR3 runs 13 residues. Germline CDR1 MGHRA, CDR2 YSYEKL. Trimming removed 5 bases from V and 7 bases from J, with 12 bases in between. This chain's CDR3 is CASSELASNEQFF. CDR3 sequence (DNA): TGCGCCAGCAGCGAACTAGCTTCGAATGAGCAGTTCTTC.

In DNA, the CDR3 is TGTGCCAGCAGCTTATGGAGCGGGAGATTGTCAGATACGCAGTATTTT. Translated, it gives CASSLWSGRLSDTQYF. V gene TRBV7-2 combines with J gene TRBJ2-3; TRBD2 matches 8 bases. The CDR3 sequence is 16 residues long. With V trimmed by 2 bases and J by 4 bases, 8 bases remained unmatched. Germline-derived CDR1 and CDR2 are SGHTA and FQGNSA.

V usage is TRBV5-1 and J usage is TRBJ2-3, with 11 nucleotides matching TRBD2. V was clipped by 3 bases and J by 4 bases; unmatched bases: 4. The germline V gene encodes CDR1 SGHRS and CDR2 YFSETQ. The CDR3 consists of 15 residues. CDR3 sequence (DNA): TGCGCCAGCAGCTCCGGGACTAGCGGTCCAGATACGCAGTATTTT. Translated: CASSSGTSGPDTQYF.